Described below is a single T cell receptor (beta chain) sequence and its context. TCRdb's table, derived via immunoSEQ multiplex PCR, lists solely in-frame clones and lacks some. The profile shows 350,000 to 500,000 clones, approximately 90% of them singletons. The data were taken from a study of blood T cell repertoires in COVID-19. The CDR3 is 16 residues long. Unmatched junction bases numbered 9, after V lost 3 bases and J lost 6 bases. Germline values: CDR1 SGDLS, CDR2 YYNGEE. This chain connects TRBV9 to TRBJ2-2, with 9 bases identical to TRBD1. Input material: PBMCs or T cells enriched from blood (not recorded which). This receptor was taken from a young woman who had been exposed to COVID-19. In nucleotides, the CDR3 is TGTGCCAGCAGCGCCACCGGGACAGGGTTCGCCGGGGAGCTGTTTTTT. Its translation: CASSATGTGFAGELFF.